The 19 T cell receptor beta chains reported below all come from one sample, sequenced in a study of early T cells in non-severe SARS-CoV-2 infection. TCRdb reanalysed the 5' RACE reads using MiXCR and keeps one entry per CDR3 protein. Among more than 85,000 distinct CDR3 sequences listed, around 13% were seen once. Sequences were derived from whole blood, sampled at baseline. The receptor source for this set is an adult who was a healthcare worker with PCR-confirmed SARS-CoV-2 infection or an uninfected control (not recorded which).

This clonotype was counted between two and nine times. This chain joins TRBV20-1 and TRBJ2-3, with 9 bases identical to TRBD1. The CDR3 totals 13 residues. The trim removed 6 bases at V and 5 bases at J, leaving 6 bases unmatched. Germline V gene sequence: CDR1 DFQATT, CDR2 SNEGSKA (reference sequence). CDR3 sequence: CSARDRVGDTQYF. In nucleotides, the CDR3 is TGCAGTGCAAGGGACAGGGTTGGAGATACGCAGTATTTT.

The table lists this clonotype with many counts. The chain recombines TRBV18 with TRBJ2-3; D is possibly TRBD2 (6 bases). V was pared by 3 bases and J by 3 bases, with 16 bases between. The CDR3 has 16 amino acids. Germline values: CDR1 KGHSH, CDR2 LQKENI. CDR3 nucleotides: TGTGCCAGCTCACCCCGGACTAAGGGCGAGACAGATACGCAGTATTTT. It codes for CASSPRTKGETDTQYF.

The rearrangement joins TRBV29-1 to TRBJ2-7; D may correspond to TRBD1 or TRBD2 (5 bases each). V was cut by 7 bases and J by 0 bases, with 13 bases left in between. The CDR3 is 13 residues long. Germline V gene sequence: CDR1 SQVTM, CDR2 ANQGSEA. The CDR3 DNA follows: TGCAGCGCCTGGGACGGAGGCTCCTACGAGCAGTACTTC. It is translated as CSAWDGGSYEQYF.

The chain couples TRBV20-1 to TRBJ2-3; no reliable D call. V was trimmed by 3 bases and J by 3 bases, leaving 16 bases between them. CDR1 is DFQATT, CDR2 SNEGSKA, per germline (reference sequence). The CDR3 has 15 amino acids. The CDR3 nucleotides are TGCAGTGCTAGGGAGCTAGGGCTTAGAACAGATACGCAGTATTTT. Its protein product is CSARELGLRTDTQYF.

This clonotype was recorded a few times. This chain links TRBV19 with TRBJ2-1; no definite D call. CDR1 LNHDA and CDR2 SQIVND come from the germline V gene (reference sequence). The ends were cut back, 8 bases at V and 0 bases at J, with 8 bases in the middle. CDR3 length: 13 amino acids. CDR3 sequence: CASHPSSYNEQFF. CDR3 coding DNA: TGTGCCAGTCATCCAAGCTCCTACAATGAGCAGTTCTTC.

This clonotype was seen only a few times. This chain connects TRBV5-5 to TRBJ1-1, with 7 bases aligning to TRBD1. The V gene's germline CDR1 is SGHKS and CDR2 YYEKEE (reference sequence). The trim removed 2 bases at V and 5 bases at J, leaving 3 bases unmatched. CDR3 length: 13 amino acids. The CDR3 sequence: CASSLQGFTEAFF. CDR3 nucleotides: TGTGCCAGCAGCTTACAGGGGTTTACTGAAGCTTTCTTT.

The rearrangement links TRBV12-3 or TRBV12-4 to TRBJ2-7; 7 bases are shared with TRBD2. Trimming took 6 bases from V and 3 from J; bases not matched to a gene: 11. CDR3 length: 15 amino acids. CDR3 DNA sequence: TGTGCCAGCAGCCCCCTAAGCGGGATGGGCTACGAGCAGTACTTC. This translates into CASSPLSGMGYEQYF.

The CDR3 nucleotides are TGTGCCAGCAGCTTAAGGCCCATCGGACGGGACGGGGGCACCGGGGAGCTGTTTTTT. Its translation: CASSLRPIGRDGGTGELFF. This chain uses TRBV7-9 with TRBJ2-2, with a weak D call TRBD2 (6 bases). Trimming stripped 2 bases from V and 4 bases from J, with 23 bases between. CDR1 SEHNR and CDR2 FQNEAQ come from the germline V gene (reference sequence). The CDR3 covers 19 residues.

This clonotype was counted between two and nine times. The chain links TRBV9 to TRBJ1-2, with D possibly being TRBD1 (5 bases). The CDR3 is 14 residues long. V lost 3 bases to trimming and J lost 2 bases, with 11 bases between them. The germline gives CDR1 SGDLS, CDR2 YYNGEE. CDR3 sequence (DNA): TGTGCCAGCAGCGGACAGACAGTAAACTATGGCTACACCTTC. Protein: CASSGQTVNYGYTF.

This clonotype was detected once. The chain has TRBV12-3 or TRBV12-4 and TRBJ2-1; TRBD2 matches 13 bases. CDR3 size: 17 residues. The junction had 4 bases not matched to a gene; V was cut back by 3 bases and J by 2 bases. This CDR3 reads CASSLPGLAGPYNEQFF. The CDR3, as DNA: TGTGCCAGCAGTTTGCCGGGACTAGCGGGGCCCTACAATGAGCAGTTCTTC.

This clonotype was counted between two and nine times. CDR3 DNA: TGTGCCAGCATGACAGCGGGAGGGCGGTACGAGCAGTACTTC. It specifies CASMTAGGRYEQYF. The V gene is TRBV12-3 or TRBV12-4, the J gene TRBJ2-7; 10 nucleotides align to TRBD2. The CDR3 runs 14 residues. V gave up 7 bases and J gave up 4 bases; unmatched junction bases: 7.

This clonotype has just a few counts. The chain joins TRBV9 to TRBJ2-1; tentatively, D is TRBD1 (5 bases). The CDR3 is 15 residues long. Germline V CDR1 and CDR2: SGDLS, YYNGEE. V lost 4 bases and J 1 base, leaving 12 bases between the germline ends. Written as DNA, the CDR3 is TGTGCCAGCAGCCCTCACGGACATTCCTACAATGAGCAGTTCTTC. Translation: CASSPHGHSYNEQFF. Full variable domain (remainder filled in from reference TRBV9 and TRBJ2-1): DSGVTQTPKHLITATGQRVTLRCSPRSGDLSVYWYQQSLDQGLQFLIQYYNGEERAKGNILERFSAQQFPDLHSELNLSSLELGDSALYFCASSPHGHSYNEQFFGPGTRLTVL.

V is TRBV28 and J is TRBJ2-1; possible D gene TRBD2, 6 bases. The germline V and J ends were trimmed by 7 bases and 6 bases, with 16 bases remaining between them. The CDR3 extends over 14 amino acids. The germline CDR1 and CDR2 sequences are MDHEN and SYDVKM. The CDR3 sequence is CASNLLAKGNEQFF. Written as DNA, the CDR3 is TGTGCCAGCAATCTTCTAGCGAAGGGCAATGAGCAGTTCTTC.

CDR3: CASSQVVQETQYF. The CDR3 nucleotides are TGCGCCAGCAGCCAAGTAGTTCAAGAGACCCAGTACTTC. The V gene is TRBV4-1, the J gene TRBJ2-5, with unresolved D. With 1 base removed from V and 2 bases from J, the gap between germline ends came to 5 bases. From germline, CDR1 is MGHRA and CDR2 YSYEKL. This CDR3 spans 13 amino acids.

At least ten counts were recorded for this clonotype. The rearrangement joins TRBV29-1 to TRBJ2-7, with D possibly TRBD1 on 6 matching bases. Trimming cost V 3 bases and J 5 bases, with 14 bases left between them. This CDR3 is built from 13 residues. Germline V gives CDR1 SQVTM, CDR2 ANQGSEA. The CDR3: CSVEPTGIHEQYF. CDR3 nucleotide sequence: TGCAGCGTTGAGCCCACAGGGATCCACGAGCAGTACTTC.

This clonotype was found a few times. The V and J genes are TRBV5-1 and TRBJ2-3; D is uncertain. The V gene's germline CDR1 is SGHRS and CDR2 YFSETQ. This CDR3 is 13 amino acids long. Trimming shortened V by 5 bases and J by 2 bases, and 9 bases separated the two germline ends. The CDR3 bases are TGCGCCAGCAGTCCGCGCCTCACAGATACGCAGTATTTT. Residues: CASSPRLTDTQYF.

This clonotype was counted a few times. The chain joins TRBV5-6 to TRBJ2-4; 9 positions agree with TRBD2. Per the germline V gene, CDR1 is SGHDT and CDR2 is YYEEEE. This CDR3 spans 15 amino acids. Germline trimming cut 1 base from V and 6 bases from J; bases unmatched to any gene: 5. The chain's CDR3 is CASSLPTSGLNIQYF. The CDR3 nucleotides read TGTGCCAGCAGCTTGCCAACTAGCGGGTTAAACATTCAGTACTTC.

The table lists this clonotype with a few counts. This chain joins TRBV4-1 and TRBJ1-1, with a tentative D call TRBD1 (6 bases). Germline values: CDR1 MGHRA, CDR2 YSYEKL. The CDR3 extends over 15 amino acids. Trimming took 4 bases from V and 1 from J, leaving 13 bases between them. The CDR3 region is CASSPRTDTNTEAFF. Written as DNA, the CDR3 is TGCGCCAGCAGCCCAAGGACAGATACGAACACTGAAGCTTTCTTT.

This clonotype showed up just a few times. This chain uses TRBV7-3 with TRBJ2-3; D is possibly TRBD2 (7 bases). This CDR3 is 15 amino acids long. V was pared by 3 bases and J by 12 bases, with 22 bases between. Germline assignment: CDR1 SGHTA and CDR2 FQGTGA. CDR3 loop: CASSFTGGPSGLQYF. The CDR3, as DNA: TGTGCCAGCAGCTTTACCGGGGGGCCCTCGGGGCTCCAGTATTTT. Using reference TRBV7-3 and TRBJ2-3 for the parts outside the CDR3, the full variable domain is GAGVSQTPSNKVTEKGKYVELRCDPISGHTALYWYRQSLGQGPEFLIYFQGTGAADDSGLPNDRFFAVRPEGSVSTLKIQRTERGDSAVYLCASSFTGGPSGLQYFGPGTRLTVL.